Following are 20 T cell receptor delta chains from one sample sequenced in a study of gamma-delta T cells after stem cell transplantation. TCRdb called clones from the RT-PCR reads again using CATT. The sample yields thousands of delta-chain clones, 2.5% to 3% seen once. Source material: gamma-delta T cells. These receptors were taken from a human donor. It is not recorded whose cells these are; they may come from a transplant donor.

By frequency in the sample, this clone is medium-sized. V usage is TRDV2 and J usage is TRDJ1, with TRDD3 matching 7 bases. The V gene end was trimmed by 2 bases and the J gene end by 0 bases; junction bases not matched to a gene: 20. CDR1 GEAIGNYY and CDR2 EKD come from the germline V gene. There are 20 residues in the CDR3. CDR3: CACDKIDTRWGVRNTDKLIF. The CDR3 DNA is TGTGCCTGTGACAAAATCGACACCCGCTGGGGGGTACGAAACACCGATAAACTCATCTTT.

This clone has just a few counts. This sequence may be a read error, since a much larger clone differs from it by one base. Other DNA sequences in this specimen translate into the identical CDR3. V and J are TRDV2 and TRDJ1; tentative D call: TRDD3 (6 bases). The length of the CDR3 is 14 residues. Germline assignment: CDR1 GEAIGNYY and CDR2 EKD. V was trimmed by 1 base and J by 5 bases, leaving 13 bases between them. The CDR3 spells CACDTIGGPDKLIF. In DNA, the CDR3 is TGTGCCTGTGACACAATAGGGGGACCTGATAAACTCATCTTT.

As for this clone: The protein TCRdb lists belongs to a much larger clone and differs from this DNA's translation at residue 4, which points to a read error; the protein shown is made from the DNA. V usage is TRDV2 and J usage is TRDJ1; 12 bases align to TRDD3. The CDR3 spans 20 residues. The germline CDR1 and CDR2 sequences are GEAIGNYY and EKD. CDR3 residues: CACGTVLLGDTQTYTDKLIF. The CDR3 DNA follows: TGTGCCTGTGGCACCGTTCTACTGGGGGATACACAGACGTACACCGATAAACTCATCTTT.

By frequency in the sample, this clone is medium-sized. Additional DNA sequences in this sample encode the identical CDR3. The chain is built from TRDV2 and TRDJ1; possible D gene TRDD3, 6 bases. The V end lost 4 bases, the J end lost 8 bases, and 37 bases lay between the germline ends. The CDR3 is made up of 20 amino acids. Per the germline V gene, CDR1 is GEAIGNYY and CDR2 is EKD. The CDR3, as DNA: TGTGCCTGTGAATTCCTGGGCAGCCTACAGGGGGGACCGATATTGCAAAAACTCATCTTT. This sequence encodes CACEFLGSLQGGPILQKLIF.

This clone was seen more than once but under ten times. A much bigger clone sits one base away, suggesting this may be a read error. The chain carries TRDV2 and TRDJ1; the D gene is possibly TRDD3 (7 bases). CDR1 GEAIGNYY and CDR2 EKD come from the germline V gene. The CDR3 spans 27 residues. With 4 bases removed from V and 8 bases from J, the gap between germline ends came to 58 bases. DNA of the CDR3: TGTGCCTGTGATCGACTTCCTCATGAGGCTCTTGCGGATCGGATACGAGGGGGGTCGGATAAGAGGAGGAAACTCATCTTT. It yields the protein CACDRLPHEALADRIRGGSDKRRKLIF.

This clone is labeled medium-sized. The V and J genes are TRDV2 and TRDJ1; D might be TRDD3 (6 bases). V was trimmed by 3 bases and J by 4 bases, leaving 11 bases between them. The germline V gene encodes CDR1 GEAIGNYY and CDR2 EKD. This CDR3 region has 13 residues. CDR3 residues: CACDGVGGDKLIF. The CDR3 DNA sequence: TGTGCCTGTGACGGGGTTGGGGGCGATAAACTCATCTTT.

In this sample, this clone turned up a few times. This likely stems from a read error, as it lies one base from a far larger clone. The gene calls are TRDV2 and TRDJ3; D may be TRDD3 (5 bases). CDR1 is GEAIGNYY and CDR2 is EKD in the germline V gene. This CDR3 region has 20 residues. Trimming took off 0 bases at V and 0 bases at J, with 17 bases between the two ends. This CDR3 reads CACDTGGLLPNSWDTRQMFF. In DNA, the CDR3 is TGTGCCTGTGACACCGGGGGGCTTCTCCCGAACTCCTGGGACACCCGACAGATGTTTTTC.

This clone has more than one count but fewer than ten. The protein given by TCRdb reflects a much larger clone and differs at residue 8 from this DNA's translation, likely from a read error; the protein shown is the DNA's translation. The chain uses TRDV2 and TRDJ1, with TRDD3 matching 8 bases. The junction had 16 bases not matched to a gene; V was cut back by 3 bases and J by 2 bases. This CDR3 contains 18 residues. Per the germline V gene, CDR1 is GEAIGNYY and CDR2 is EKD. CDR3 sequence (DNA): TGTGCCTGTGACCCTTTACTGAGGGATACGCGCCGAACCGATAAACTCATCTTT. As protein: CACDPLLRDTRRTDKLIF.

A word on this clone: A junction end diverges from the germline sequence, so it may reflect a read error. The chain carries TRDV2 and TRDJ1, with TRDD2 as a possible D gene (6 bases). Germline values: CDR1 GEAIGNYY, CDR2 EKD. The CDR3 runs to 19 residues. The CDR3: CASDSLLLRNTGYPDKHIF. CDR3 nucleotide sequence: TGTGCCTCCGACTCCCTCCTACTGAGGAATACAGGATATCCCGATAAACACATCTTT.

A remark on this clone: A read error may produce the germline difference seen at one junction end. This chain uses TRDV2 with TRDJ1; 7 bases match TRDD3. This CDR3 has 20 residues. Germline assignment: CDR1 GEAIGNYY and CDR2 EKD. In nucleotides, the CDR3 is TGTGCCTGTGACCCCCTCGGTACTGGGGTATACGAGCTTAAAACCGATACACTCATCTTT. This gives the protein CACDPLGTGVYELKTDTLIF.

This clone has just a few counts. This could be a read error, since a much larger clone is one nucleotide away. Other DNA sequences in the sample encode the same CDR3. Here the CDR3 reads CACDILGDAYTDKLIF. The DNA of the CDR3 is TGTGCCTGTGACATACTGGGGGACGCGTACACCGATAAACTCATCTTT. The chain carries TRDV2 and TRDJ1; 9 positions match TRDD3. With V trimmed by 2 bases and J by 0 bases, 6 bases remained unmatched. The CDR3 has 16 amino acids. Germline lookup yields CDR1 GEAIGNYY and CDR2 EKD.

This clone has ten or more counts. The chain combines TRDV2 with TRDJ1; 10 nucleotides line up with TRDD3. Germline CDR1 GEAIGNYY, CDR2 EKD. Trimming cost V 3 bases and J 0 bases; bases outside gene matches: 15. The CDR3 has 19 amino acids. The CDR3 DNA reads TGTGCCTGTGACGCAATTCAAGGGGGATACGCGGGATACACCGATAAACTCATCTTT. Encoded protein: CACDAIQGGYAGYTDKLIF.

By share of the sample, this clone is large. Other nucleotide sequences in the sample specify the same CDR3. As DNA, the CDR3 is TGTGCCTGTGACACCGTGGGGATACTTGGGGACACCGATAAACTCATCTTT. Translating gives CACDTVGILGDTDKLIF. This rearrangement joins TRDV2 to TRDJ1; TRDD3 matches at 8 bases. The CDR3 consists of 17 residues. Trimming removed 0 bases from V and 0 bases from J; junction bases left unmatched: 8. CDR1 and CDR2 from the germline V gene are GEAIGNYY and EKD.

A note on this clone: The mismatch at residue 8 between this DNA's translation and the TCRdb protein of a much larger clone likely reflects a read error; the protein shown is translated from the DNA. The chain couples TRDV2 to TRDJ1; D possibly matches TRDD2 or TRDD3 (7 bases each). The germline V gene encodes CDR1 GEAIGNYY and CDR2 EKD. V dropped 3 bases and J dropped 0 bases, with 25 bases sitting between them. The CDR3 contains 19 residues. The CDR3 DNA sequence: TGTGCCTGTGACTCCCTTCCTGCTGAACTGGGGTCCAACACCGATAAACTCATCTTT. Its protein is CACDSLPAELGSNTDKLIF.

Sample share makes this clone medium-sized. A much larger clone is a single base away; this may be a read error. Other DNA sequences within the sample encode an identical CDR3. The chain recombines TRDV2 with TRDJ1; possible D gene TRDD3, 6 bases. Trimming took off 3 bases at V and 1 base at J, with 14 bases between the two ends. The length of the CDR3 is 15 residues. Germline V gene lookup returns CDR1 GEAIGNYY and CDR2 EKD. CDR3 sequence reads: CACDPVGATTDKLIF. The CDR3 coding sequence is TGTGCCTGTGACCCGGTGGGGGCTACCACCGATAAACTCATCTTT.

This clone was detected only a few times. A far more abundant clone sits one base away, making this likely a read error. Different DNA sequences within this sample yield the same CDR3. The V gene is TRDV2, the J gene TRDJ1; the match to TRDD3 covers 13 bases. Germline CDR1 GEAIGNYY, CDR2 EKD. This CDR3 comprises 21 residues. CDR3 sequence reads: CACDPLRSFTGGYASTDKLIF. The CDR3 DNA sequence: TGTGCCTGTGACCCTCTCAGAAGCTTTACTGGGGGATACGCTTCCACCGATAAACTTATCTTT.

Of note for this clone: This DNA translates differently at residue 11 from the TCRdb protein, which is that of a much larger clone; a read error is likely, and the protein shown is the DNA's own translation. The V call is TRDV2, the J call TRDJ1; 12 nucleotides agree with TRDD3. The germline V gene has CDR1 GEAIGNYY and CDR2 EKD. Trimming took 3 bases from V and 1 from J; bases not matched to a gene: 8. The CDR3 runs to 17 residues. The CDR3 reads CACDALLGDTITDKLIF. CDR3 nucleotides: TGTGCCTGTGACGCCCTACTGGGGGATACAATCACCGATAAACTCATCTTT.

A few counts support this clone. TCRdb assigns this DNA the protein of a much larger clone, which departs from its translation at residue 8; this likely reflects a read error, and the protein shown comes from translating the DNA. The chain recombines TRDV2 with TRDJ1; D uncertain. Trimming removed 3 bases from V and 3 bases from J, with 16 bases in between. The germline V gene encodes CDR1 GEAIGNYY and CDR2 EKD. CDR3 length equals 15 residues. For the CDR3, the DNA is TGTGCCTGTGACCCCCTCGGGTACCTGGCCGATAAACTCATCTTT. Its protein is CACDPLGYLADKLIF.

About this clone itself: This sequence may be a read error, since a much larger clone differs from it by one base. The V and J genes are TRDV2 and TRDJ1; D is unresolved. CDR1 GEAIGNYY and CDR2 EKD come from the germline V gene. V lost 3 bases to trimming and J lost 3 bases, with 34 bases between them. This CDR3 is 21 amino acids long. The CDR3 reads CACDAVRSSSSGLMGPDKLIF. CDR3 sequence (DNA): TGTGCCTGTGACGCCGTACGTTCGTCCTCCAGCGGCCTGATGGGACCCGATAAACTCATCTTT.

This clone turned up a few times. For this DNA, TCRdb reports the protein of a much larger clone, which diverges at residue 8, most likely from a read error; the protein presented here is translated directly from the DNA. V usage is TRDV2 and J usage is TRDJ3; D is possibly TRDD3 (6 bases). The CDR3 has 19 amino acids. Germline CDR1 is GEAIGNYY and CDR2 is EKD. The V end lost 3 bases, the J end lost 0 bases, and 17 bases lay between the germline ends. The CDR3 protein is CACDDLGATRSWDTRQMFF. As DNA, the CDR3 is TGTGCCTGTGACGACTTGGGGGCTACGCGCTCCTGGGACACCCGACAGATGTTTTTC.